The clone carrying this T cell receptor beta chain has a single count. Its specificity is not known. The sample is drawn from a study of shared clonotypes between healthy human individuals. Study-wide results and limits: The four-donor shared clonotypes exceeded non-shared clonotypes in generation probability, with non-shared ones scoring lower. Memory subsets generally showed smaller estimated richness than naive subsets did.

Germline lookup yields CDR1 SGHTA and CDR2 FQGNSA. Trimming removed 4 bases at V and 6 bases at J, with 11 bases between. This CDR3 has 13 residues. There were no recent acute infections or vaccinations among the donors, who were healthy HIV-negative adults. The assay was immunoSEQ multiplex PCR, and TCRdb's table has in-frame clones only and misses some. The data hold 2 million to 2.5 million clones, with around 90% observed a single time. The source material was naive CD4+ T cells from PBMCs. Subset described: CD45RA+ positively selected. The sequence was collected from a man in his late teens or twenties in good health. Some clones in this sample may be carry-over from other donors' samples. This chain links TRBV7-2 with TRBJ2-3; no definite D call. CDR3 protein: CASSSESLDTQYF. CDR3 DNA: TGTGCCAGCAGCTCGGAAAGCTTGGATACGCAGTATTTT.